The entry that follows covers one T cell receptor beta chain sequence. These data are taken from a study of cytomegalovirus exposure and HLA in healthy donors. The CDR3 runs 16 residues. V shed 1 base and J shed 4 bases, with 11 bases lying between them. The germline V gene encodes CDR1 SGHTA and CDR2 FQGNSA. Method: immunoSEQ multiplex PCR; TCRdb's copy keeps in-frame clones and lacks some. The data contain about 130,000 clones, 90% of them seen just once; the ten biggest clones take up 6.2%. This clonotype was obtained from a woman in her twenties or thirties in good health and CMV-seropositive. Sequencing used PBMCs. V usage is TRBV7-2 and J usage is TRBJ1-6, with D perhaps matching TRBD1 (5 bases). The CDR3 nucleotides read TGTGCCAGCAGCTTAGGCAGGGCAAGTTATAATTCACCCCTCCACTTT. Its translation: CASSLGRASYNSPLHF.